Listed here are 22 T cell receptor beta chains from one sample, sequenced in a study of Ad26.COV2.S vaccination and SARS-CoV-2 variants. Sequenced by immunoSEQ multiplex PCR; TCRdb stores in-frame clones only, minus some. The sample consists of about 97,000 clones, 80% of them appearing once. The specimen comprised peripheral blood, sampled after recovery from COVID-19. These receptors were taken from a human donor who had recovered from COVID-19.

DNA for the CDR3: TGTGCCACCAGTGGGCAGGACGGCGAGCAGTACTTC. This translates into CATSGQDGEQYF. The chain carries TRBV24-1 and TRBJ2-7, with D uncertain. The germline CDR1 and CDR2 sequences are KGHDR and SFDVKD. The CDR3 totals 12 residues. With 5 bases removed from V and 6 bases from J, the gap between germline ends came to 10 bases.

The chain joins TRBV29-1 to TRBJ1-1; 9 bases fit TRBD1. Germline V gives CDR1 SQVTM, CDR2 ANQGSEA. Germline trimming cut 5 bases from V and 1 base from J; bases unmatched to any gene: 11. This CDR3 region has 16 residues. As DNA, the CDR3 is TGCAGCGTTAAAGTCCCGGGACAGGGAAGGAACACTGAAGCTTTCTTT. As protein: CSVKVPGQGRNTEAFF.

V gene TRBV19 combines with J gene TRBJ2-7; weak D call: TRBD1 (5 bases). V shed 3 bases and J shed 3 bases, with 9 bases lying between them. The length of the CDR3 is 13 residues. Germline values: CDR1 LNHDA, CDR2 SQIVND (reference sequence). The CDR3 here is CASSMGQSYEQYF. CDR3 sequence (DNA): TGTGCCAGTAGTATGGGGCAGAGCTACGAGCAGTACTTC.

The chain links TRBV10-3 to TRBJ1-6; D perhaps matches TRBD1 (6 bases). This CDR3 region has 13 residues. V was clipped by 9 bases and J by 6 bases, with 12 bases between them. Germline CDR1 and CDR2: ENHRY and SYGVKD. CDR3 protein: CAIRQDLNSPLHF. The DNA of the CDR3 is TGTGCCATACGACAGGATCTTAATTCACCCCTCCACTTT.

The chain uses TRBV19 and TRBJ2-5; D ambiguous. V lost 3 bases to trimming and J lost 4 bases, with 9 bases between them. Germline V lookup: CDR1 LNHDA, CDR2 SQIVND (reference sequence). The length of the CDR3 is 13 residues. The CDR3 nucleotides read TGTGCCAGTAGTATCGGTACGACAGAGACCCAGTACTTC. Protein sequence: CASSIGTTETQYF. Full variable domain (missing parts from reference TRBV19 and TRBJ2-5): DGGITQSPKYLFRKEGQNVTLSCEQNLNHDAMYWYRQDPGQGLRLIYYSQIVNDFQKGDIAEGYSVSREKKESFPLTVTSAQKNPTAFYLCASSIGTTETQYFGPGTRLLVL.

The chain carries TRBV5-1 and TRBJ2-5, with D uncertain. The CDR3 spans 12 residues. Trimming cost V 4 bases and J 5 bases, with 9 bases left between them. Germline V gene lookup returns CDR1 SGHRS and CDR2 YFSETQ. The CDR3 spells CASSILRETQYF. In DNA form, the CDR3 reads TGCGCCAGCAGCATCCTGAGGGAGACCCAGTACTTC. The whole variable domain, remainder taken from reference TRBV5-1 and TRBJ2-5, is KAGVTQTPRYLIKTRGQQVTLSCSPISGHRSVSWYQQTPGQGLQFLFEYFSETQRNKGNFPGRFSGRQFSNSRSEMNVSTLELGDSALYLCASSILRETQYFGPGTRLLVL.

This sequence joins TRBV7-3 and TRBJ1-1; D is ambiguous. CDR3 length equals 16 residues. Between the trimmed V and J ends, which lost 1 base and 1 base, there was a span of 13 bases. Germline CDR1 is SGHTA and CDR2 is FQGTGA. CDR3 sequence: CASSLIGPGSNTEAFF. DNA for the CDR3: TGTGCCAGCAGCTTAATCGGACCAGGTTCGAACACTGAAGCTTTCTTT.

This clone was recorded only once. The V and J genes are TRBV21-1 and TRBJ1-1; the D segment call TRBD1 is taken from the table without a DNA check. TRBV21-1 has pseudogene status. The CDR3 spans 12 residues. The CDR3 sequence: CAGQGADTEAFF. DNA for the CDR3: TGTGCAGGCCAGGGGGCCGATACTGAAGCTTTCTTT.

The V and J genes are TRBV19 and TRBJ2-5; 8 bases agree with TRBD1. Trimming took 10 bases from V and 2 from J; bases not matched to a gene: 12. The CDR3 length is 15 residues. Germline CDR1 reads LNHDA; CDR2 reads SQIVND (reference sequence). In nucleotides, the CDR3 is TGTGCCACCGATGACAGGGGAAGAGGGCAAGAGACCCAGTACTTC. Translation gives CATDDRGRGQETQYF. The entire variable domain, with the rest obtained from reference TRBV19 and TRBJ2-5, is as follows: DGGITQSPKYLFRKEGQNVTLSCEQNLNHDAMYWYRQDPGQGLRLIYYSQIVNDFQKGDIAEGYSVSREKKESFPLTVTSAQKNPTAFYLCATDDRGRGQETQYFGPGTRLLVL.

The J gene is TRBJ2-7, the V gene TRBV27, with D uncertain. V gave up 2 bases and J gave up 2 bases, with 13 bases separating them. Germline V CDR1 and CDR2: MNHEY, SMNVEV (reference sequence). There are 15 residues in the CDR3. The CDR3 loop is CASSLHPGSPYEQYF. The DNA for the CDR3 is TGTGCCAGCAGTTTACATCCTGGTAGCCCCTACGAGCAGTACTTC.

The chain links TRBV7-6 to TRBJ2-3; D may be TRBD2 (6 bases). V dropped 3 bases and J dropped 0 bases, with 13 bases sitting between them. CDR1 SGHVS and CDR2 FNYEAQ come from the germline V gene. The CDR3 spans 16 residues. The CDR3 loop reads CASSFAGSRSTDTQYF. The DNA for the CDR3 is TGTGCCAGCAGCTTTGCGGGAAGTAGGAGCACAGATACGCAGTATTTT.

This clone has just one count. The rearrangement uses TRBV29-1 and TRBJ2-1; TRBD1 matches at 9 bases. The CDR3 runs 14 residues. J gave up 4 bases and V 3 bases, and 4 bases lay outside the gene matches. The germline V gene encodes CDR1 SQVTM and CDR2 ANQGSEA. For the CDR3, the DNA is TGCAGCGTTGATGCGGACAGGGGTTACAATGAGCAGTTCTTC. It codes for CSVDADRGYNEQFF.

The chain links TRBV18 to TRBJ2-7; 9 positions match TRBD1. Germline assignment: CDR1 KGHSH and CDR2 LQKENI. V lost 5 bases to trimming and J lost 3 bases; unmatched junction nucleotides: 5. The CDR3 spans 14 residues. In DNA, the CDR3 is TGTGCCAGCTCAGAGACAGGGGGGGTCTACGAGCAGTACTTC. Its protein product is CASSETGGVYEQYF.

This chain joins TRBV5-5 and TRBJ1-1; TRBD1 agrees at 10 bases. V lost 0 bases, J lost 5 bases, and 4 bases stayed unmatched. Germline V gives CDR1 SGHKS, CDR2 YYEKEE (reference sequence). This CDR3 comprises 15 residues. The CDR3 region is CASSLEGTGETEAFF. The DNA for the CDR3 is TGTGCCAGCAGCTTGGAAGGGACAGGGGAGACTGAAGCTTTCTTT.

The V call is TRBV3-1 (or the pseudogene TRBV3-2), the J call TRBJ1-2; 9 bases line up with TRBD1. This CDR3 spans 15 amino acids. Germline loops: CDR1 LGHDT, CDR2 YNNKEL (reference sequence). The V gene end was trimmed by 3 bases and the J gene end by 8 bases; junction bases not matched to a gene: 10. The CDR3 here is CASSQAGQGVGGYTF. CDR3 sequence (DNA): TGTGCCAGCAGCCAGGCGGGACAGGGCGTTGGAGGCTACACCTTC.

This clone has at least ten counts. V gene TRBV5-4 combines with J gene TRBJ2-1; 7 nucleotides line up with TRBD2. This CDR3 contains 13 residues. After removal of 2 bases from V and 6 bases from J, the junction contained 2 bases not matched to a gene. Germline loops: CDR1 SGHNT, CDR2 YYREEE (reference sequence). CDR3 nucleotides: TGTGCCAGCAGCTTAGCGGGGCTCAATGAGCAGTTCTTC. It translates to CASSLAGLNEQFF.

This chain links TRBV5-1 with TRBJ2-6; D uncertain. Trimming pared 8 bases from V and 0 bases from J, leaving 9 bases between. CDR3 length equals 14 residues. Germline V gene lookup returns CDR1 SGHRS and CDR2 YFSETQ. The CDR3 DNA reads TGCGCCAGTCGTGAGTTCTCTGGGGCCAACGTCCTGACTTTC. Residues: CASREFSGANVLTF.

This sequence joins TRBV30 and TRBJ1-5; maybe TRBD1 (5 bases). The CDR3 sequence is 12 residues long. Germline V CDR1 and CDR2: GTSNPN, SVGIG (reference sequence). V lost 7 bases, J lost 3 bases, and 10 bases lay in between. The CDR3 is CAYDSNNQPQHF. The CDR3 DNA sequence: TGTGCCTACGACAGTAACAATCAGCCCCAGCATTTT.

V usage is TRBV3-1 (or the pseudogene TRBV3-2) and J usage is TRBJ1-2, with 8 bases fitting TRBD1. With V trimmed by 5 bases and J by 12 bases, 8 bases remained unmatched. The CDR3 has 12 residues. CDR1 and CDR2 (germline): LGHDT, YNNKEL (reference sequence). CDR3 in amino acids: CASSIGDRTNTF. CDR3 nucleotides: TGTGCCAGCAGCATCGGGGACAGGACTAACACCTTC.

This clone was recorded only once. CDR3 amino acids: CASSSRQGVGELFF. For the CDR3, the DNA is TGTGCCAGCAGCTCTCGACAGGGGGTCGGGGAGCTGTTTTTT. This sequence joins TRBV7-9 and TRBJ2-2; 9 bases match TRBD1. Germline V lookup: CDR1 SEHNR, CDR2 FQNEAQ (reference sequence). The CDR3 covers 14 residues. The V gene end was trimmed by 4 bases and the J gene end by 7 bases; junction bases not matched to a gene: 4.

The rearrangement links TRBV19 to TRBJ1-5; D ambiguous. CDR1 LNHDA and CDR2 SQIVND come from the germline V gene (reference sequence). CDR3 length: 15 residues. V lost 5 bases and J 3 bases, leaving 14 bases between the germline ends. CDR3 loop: CASSLDGDYNQPQHF. Written as DNA, the CDR3 is TGTGCCAGTAGTCTCGACGGAGATTACAATCAGCCCCAGCATTTT.

The J gene is TRBJ2-5, the V gene TRBV30; 10 bases line up with TRBD2. This CDR3 comprises 14 residues. Trimming at V came to 1 base and at J to 4 bases, leaving 3 bases not matched to a gene. CDR1 is GTSNPN, CDR2 SVGIG, per germline (reference sequence). The CDR3 DNA follows: TGTGCCTGGAGTGCGGGACTAGCGCTAGAGACCCAGTACTTC. Its protein product is CAWSAGLALETQYF. Together with reference TRBV30 and TRBJ2-5, the CDR3 gives the full variable domain: SQTIHQWPATLVQPVGSPLSLECTVEGTSNPNLYWYRQAAGRGLQLLFYSVGIGQISSEVPQNLSASRPQDRQFILSSKKLLLSDSGFYLCAWSAGLALETQYFGPGTRLLVL.